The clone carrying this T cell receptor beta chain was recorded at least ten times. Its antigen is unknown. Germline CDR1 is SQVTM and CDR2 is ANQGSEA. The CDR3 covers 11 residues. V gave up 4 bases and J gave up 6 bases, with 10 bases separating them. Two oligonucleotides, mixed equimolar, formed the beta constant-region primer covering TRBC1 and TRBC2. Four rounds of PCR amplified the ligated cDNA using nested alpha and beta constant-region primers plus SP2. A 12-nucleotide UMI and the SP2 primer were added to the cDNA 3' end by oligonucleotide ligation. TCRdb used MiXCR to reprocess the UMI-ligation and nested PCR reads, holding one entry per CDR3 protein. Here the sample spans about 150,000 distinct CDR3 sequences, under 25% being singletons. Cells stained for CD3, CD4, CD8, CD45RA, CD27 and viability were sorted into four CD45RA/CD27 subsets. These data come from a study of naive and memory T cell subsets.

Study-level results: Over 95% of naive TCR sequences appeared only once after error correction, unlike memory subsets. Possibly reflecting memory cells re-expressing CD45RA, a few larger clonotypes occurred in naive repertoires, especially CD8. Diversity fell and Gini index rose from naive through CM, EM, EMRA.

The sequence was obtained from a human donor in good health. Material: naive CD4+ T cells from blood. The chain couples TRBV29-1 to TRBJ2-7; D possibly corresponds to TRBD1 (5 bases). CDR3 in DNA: TGCAGCGTTGTTGGCAGGGTCGAGCAGTACTTC. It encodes CSVVGRVEQYF.